The sequence of this T cell receptor (beta chain) was determined in a study of T cells in women clearing cervical HPV infection (dated by TCRdb to 2016 to 2018). Broadly, across the study: The cases were 25 to 30 women with histologically confirmed HPV16-related CIN3 or worse, and 2 of these cases were invasive cancers. Five blinded duplicates per group were added as quality controls, giving 60 or so samples: some 50 participants and approximately ten replicates. Cases had a median age of almost 35 years compared with approximately 40 for controls, and baseline characteristics showed no significant differences between the groups. Cases and controls were matched on year of sample collection and on age within five years. Among cases, blood sampling occurred a median of about 160 days after lesion detection, with an interquartile range of 90 to 200 days. HLA typing was available for only a few women, so HLA type could not be excluded as a confounder. The parent cohort enrolled 10,049 women aged 18 or older in Guanacaste, Costa Rica, during about 1992 to 1994 and followed them for less than 9 years. Blood from cases was drawn at the visit where the lesion was first identified, while blood from controls was drawn once the infection was no longer detected. Nested within Costa Rica's Guanacaste HPV Natural History Study, an exploratory proof-of-principle case-control study compared TCR repertoires across cervical HPV16 outcomes. Controls were 20 to 30 women whose single incident HPV16 infection cleared within 12 months without precancer or cancer developing. On the study overall, not on this receptor specifically: Random forest classifiers that combined richness and V gene abundances separated cases from controls with an estimated AUC of approximately 0.79. Across sequencing depths, CIN3+ cases showed significantly higher TCR repertoire richness than controls, but evenness did not differ between the groups. Cases had lower TRBV6-7 relative abundance than controls (about 0.1% versus 0.15%; Bonferroni P = 0.0008). Because of the cross-sectional design, the study could not determine whether the associations came before infection or resulted from infection, and neither effector/memory subsets nor HPV-specific T cells were isolated. Because the number of T cells per sample was unknown, the richness differences could reflect varying T-cell content rather than repertoire biology.

Reading from cysteine to phenylalanine, the CDR3 counts 14 amino acids. Part of the CDR3 DNA is given, 33 bases translated from base 1. Looking up the germline V gene (reference sequence) yields CDR1 SEHNR and CDR2 FQNEAQ. Trimming at the junction amounts to 4 bases on V and 6 bases on J, and the germline ends lie 15 bases apart. TCR beta CDR3 regions were amplified by multiplex PCR using the immunoSEQ assay from an average of 1200 ng genomic DNA per sample. To correct primer bias, the assay used a complete synthetic TCR repertoire to set an amplification baseline. The amplicons were sequenced using the Illumina platform. In the source study's methods: Sequences were error-corrected by clustering with frequency ratios and a modified nearest-neighbor algorithm, then analyzed in the immunoSEQ Analyzer with IMGT gene definitions. At each rarefaction depth, TCR richness and evenness were averaged across 20 rarefaction repeats, and samples with fewer sequences than that depth were excluded. Wilcoxon rank sum tests with FDR correction were used to compare V, D and J gene relative abundances between the groups. An intraclass correlation of around 96% for TCR richness and an average of roughly 83% across some 69 gene segments were obtained from the blinded duplicates. Not all clones reach the TCRdb copy of this immuneACCESS table, which keeps in-frame sequences only. Checked studies attribute under half of the gap to unresolved V genes and leave the rest unexplained. D and trimming were read from the DNA, whereas the V and J calls and clone size are those reported in that table. This sample's table lists approximately 31,000 clones. The ten top clones hold nearly 7% of the sample.

Every participant had a single incident cervical HPV16 infection, and women with prevalent HPV16 infections were excluded. Cervical HPV DNA was detected by MY09/MY11 PCR, and genotyping was performed by dot-blot hybridization. About 15 mL of heparinized blood were centrifuged, and the buffy coat was aliquoted, frozen at -30°C, then stored at -80°C. Genomic DNA was extracted from buffy coat specimens using QIAGEN kits. A note on this clone: Its recognized antigen is unknown. The CDR3 end is not reached by the read, which stops 3 residues before it; the germline J gene fills it in.

Sequencing used blood buffy coat. This TCR was sampled from a woman between 18 and 69 years old with a cervical HPV16 infection that either progressed to CIN3+ or cleared (not recorded which). The chain couples TRBV7-9 to TRBJ1-2; a weak D assignment points to TRBD1 (5 bases agree). CDR3 sequence: CASSSGGGGNGYTF. CDR3 bases read: TGTGCCAGCAGCTCTGGCGGGGGGGGTAATGGC.